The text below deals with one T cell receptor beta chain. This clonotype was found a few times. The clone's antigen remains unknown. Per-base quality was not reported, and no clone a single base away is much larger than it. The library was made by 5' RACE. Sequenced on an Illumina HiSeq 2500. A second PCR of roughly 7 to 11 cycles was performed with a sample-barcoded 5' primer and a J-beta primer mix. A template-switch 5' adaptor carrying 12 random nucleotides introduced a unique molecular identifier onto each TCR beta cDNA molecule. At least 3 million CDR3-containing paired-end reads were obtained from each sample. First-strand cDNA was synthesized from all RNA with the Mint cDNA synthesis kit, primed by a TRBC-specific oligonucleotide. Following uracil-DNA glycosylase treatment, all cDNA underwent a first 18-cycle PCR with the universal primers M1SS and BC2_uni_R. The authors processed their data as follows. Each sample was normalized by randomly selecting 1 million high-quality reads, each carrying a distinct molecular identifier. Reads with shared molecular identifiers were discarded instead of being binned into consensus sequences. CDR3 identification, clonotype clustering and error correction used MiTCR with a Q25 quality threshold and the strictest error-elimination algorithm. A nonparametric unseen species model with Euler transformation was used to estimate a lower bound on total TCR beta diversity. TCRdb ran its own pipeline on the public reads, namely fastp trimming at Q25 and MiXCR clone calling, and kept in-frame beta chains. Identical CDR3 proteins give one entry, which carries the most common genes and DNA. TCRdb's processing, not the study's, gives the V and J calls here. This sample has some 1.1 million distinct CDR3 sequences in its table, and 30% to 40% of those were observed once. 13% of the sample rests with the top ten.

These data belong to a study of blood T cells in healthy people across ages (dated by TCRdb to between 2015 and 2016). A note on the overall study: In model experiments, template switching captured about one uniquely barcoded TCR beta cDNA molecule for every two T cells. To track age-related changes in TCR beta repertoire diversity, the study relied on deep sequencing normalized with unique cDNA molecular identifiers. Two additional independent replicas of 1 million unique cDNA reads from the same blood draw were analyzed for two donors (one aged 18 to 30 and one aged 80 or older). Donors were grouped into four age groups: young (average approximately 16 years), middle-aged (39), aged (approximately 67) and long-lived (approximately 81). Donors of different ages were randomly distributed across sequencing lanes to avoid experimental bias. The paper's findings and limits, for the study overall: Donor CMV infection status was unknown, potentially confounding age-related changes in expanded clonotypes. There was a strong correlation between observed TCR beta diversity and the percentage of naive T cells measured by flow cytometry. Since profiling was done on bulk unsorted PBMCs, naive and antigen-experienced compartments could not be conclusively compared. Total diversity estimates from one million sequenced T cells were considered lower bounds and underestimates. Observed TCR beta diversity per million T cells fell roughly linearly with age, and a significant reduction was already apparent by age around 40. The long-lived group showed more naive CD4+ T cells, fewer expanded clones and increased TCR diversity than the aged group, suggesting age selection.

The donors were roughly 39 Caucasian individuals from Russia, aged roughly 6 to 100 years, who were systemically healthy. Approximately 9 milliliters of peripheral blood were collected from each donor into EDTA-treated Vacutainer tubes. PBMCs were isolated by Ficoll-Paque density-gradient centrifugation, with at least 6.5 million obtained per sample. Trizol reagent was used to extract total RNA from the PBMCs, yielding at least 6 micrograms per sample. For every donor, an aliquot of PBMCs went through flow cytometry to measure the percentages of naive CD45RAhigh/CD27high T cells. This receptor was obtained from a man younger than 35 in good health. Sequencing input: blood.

The sequenced DNA is TGCGCCAGCAGCCACGATGGGGTGGCCAATCAGCCCCAGCATTTT. This is translated as CASSHDGVANQPQHF. The receptor chain draws on TRBV4-1 and TRBJ1-5, with no D gene named confidently. V and J lose 3 bases and 3 bases, and a span of 12 bases separates them. The CDR3 runs 15 amino acids, cysteine and phenylalanine included. Left in the record is the CDR3 DNA by itself, 45 bases read in frame from the first base. Via the germline V gene, CDR1 is MGHRA and CDR2 YSYEKL.